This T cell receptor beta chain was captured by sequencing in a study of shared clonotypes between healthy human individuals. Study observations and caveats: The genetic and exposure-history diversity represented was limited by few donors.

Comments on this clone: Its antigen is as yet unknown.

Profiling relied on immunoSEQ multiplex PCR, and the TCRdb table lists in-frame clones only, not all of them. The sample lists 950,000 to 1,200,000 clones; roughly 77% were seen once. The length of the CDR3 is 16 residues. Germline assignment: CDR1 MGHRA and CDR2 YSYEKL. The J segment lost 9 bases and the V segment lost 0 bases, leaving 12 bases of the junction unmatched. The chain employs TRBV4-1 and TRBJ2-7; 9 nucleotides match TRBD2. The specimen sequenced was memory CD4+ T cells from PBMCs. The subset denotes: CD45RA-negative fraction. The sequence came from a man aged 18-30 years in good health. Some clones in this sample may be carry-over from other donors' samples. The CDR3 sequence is CASSQDSGSGGPRQYF. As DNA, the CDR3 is TGCGCCAGCAGCCAAGATAGCGGTAGCGGGGGCCCACGGCAGTACTTC.